This T cell receptor (beta chain) was profiled in a study of siplizumab effects on memory and regulatory T cells. Study findings and constraints: Apparently key alloresponse contributors, naive T cells also seemed more diverse than memory cells. A small minority of alloreactive clones were mapped to unstimulated subsets.

Comment on this clone: The antigen is undetermined.

Data came from immunoSEQ multiplex PCR; TCRdb stores just in-frame clones and leaves some out. The data show nearly 85,000 clones, over 90% seen once. This CDR3 has 18 amino acids. CDR1 is SEHNR and CDR2 is FQNEAQ in the germline V gene (reference sequence). V shed 1 base and J 5 bases; nucleotides not matched to a gene: 12. The chain employs TRBV7-9 and TRBJ2-5, with 11 bases identical to TRBD2. Sequencing used CD8+ T cells sorted from blood. This receptor was obtained from a human donor in good health. The CDR3 DNA reads as TGTGCCAGCAGCTTAGAGGAAGGGCCTAGCGGGAGGCAGGAGACCCAGTACTTC. As protein: CASSLEEGPSGRQETQYF.